The entry below describes one T cell receptor (beta chain). This record comes from a study of cytomegalovirus exposure and HLA in healthy donors. Although they were nominally healthy when sampled, donors likely had unrecorded immune exposures. V was pared by 3 bases and J by 3 bases, with 13 bases of the junction left unmatched. The CDR3 has 16 residues. Per the germline V gene, CDR1 is SQVTM and CDR2 is ANQGSEA. This PCR relied on a set of 60 Vbeta primers and 13 Jbeta primers. Data came from immunoSEQ multiplex PCR; TCRdb stores just in-frame clones and leaves some out. Of about 200,000 clones in the sample, roughly 80% were seen once.

The chain has TRBV29-1 and TRBJ1-2, with 7 bases fitting TRBD1. Sequenced material: PBMCs. The TCR originated in a girl aged 2-15 years in good health and CMV-seronegative. This CDR3 reads CSVDPTVRQGDYGYTF. The CDR3 DNA sequence: TGCAGCGTTGATCCGACAGTTCGACAGGGAGACTATGGCTACACCTTC.